Following are 14 T cell receptor beta chains from one sample sequenced in a study of blood T cell repertoires in COVID-19. TCRdb's copy holds only in-frame clones and misses some; the assay was immunoSEQ multiplex PCR. The table lists 130,000 to 150,000 clones, about 87% of them singletons. The sample was peripheral blood. These receptors all come from a man in his forties or fifties who had recovered from COVID-19.

V is TRBV10-1 and J is TRBJ1-2; D unclear. The CDR3 has 16 residues. CDR1 and CDR2 from the germline V gene are WNHNN and SYGVQD (reference sequence). V was shortened by 0 bases and J by 1 base, with 12 bases between the two germline ends. CDR3 sequence: CASSESQAGINYGYTF. The CDR3 DNA reads TGCGCCAGCAGTGAGTCCCAGGCTGGAATTAACTATGGCTACACCTTC.

The J gene is TRBJ1-1, the V gene TRBV27; D unresolved. V lost 0 bases and J 0 bases, leaving 5 bases between the germline ends. This CDR3 has 14 residues. Germline CDR1 is MNHEY and CDR2 is SMNVEV (reference sequence). In DNA form, the CDR3 reads TGTGCCAGCAGTTTATCGAGGGTGAACACTGAAGCTTTCTTT. Protein sequence: CASSLSRVNTEAFF.

This clone was observed a handful of times. CDR3 coding DNA: TGTGCCAGTAGGCCCTGGACAGGGGGCTGGGGACAGCCCCAGCATTTT. This translates into CASRPWTGGWGQPQHF. This chain uses TRBV19 with TRBJ1-5, with TRBD1 matching 11 bases. The CDR3 spans 16 residues. Trimming at V came to 6 bases and at J to 7 bases, leaving 11 bases not matched to a gene. Germline values: CDR1 LNHDA, CDR2 SQIVND (reference sequence). The full variable domain, in which reference TRBV19 and TRBJ1-5 provide the parts outside the CDR3, is DGGITQSPKYLFRKEGQNVTLSCEQNLNHDAMYWYRQDPGQGLRLIYYSQIVNDFQKGDIAEGYSVSREKKESFPLTVTSAQKNPTAFYLCASRPWTGGWGQPQHFGDGTRLSIL.

The CDR3 region has the DNA TGTGCCTGGAGTGTGGGACAGGGTTCCTACGAGCAGTACTTC. Translating it yields CAWSVGQGSYEQYF. This chain connects TRBV30 to TRBJ2-7, with 9 nucleotides matching TRBD1. CDR1 is GTSNPN, CDR2 SVGIG, per germline (reference sequence). With V trimmed by 0 bases and J by 1 base, 1 base remained unmatched. The CDR3 runs 14 residues.

This clone was seen once. The CDR3 reads CASSLGQPRGYTF. The CDR3 coding sequence is TGTGCCAGCAGCTTAGGTCAACCGAGGGGCTACACCTTC. This chain connects TRBV7-2 to TRBJ1-2; D remains ambiguous. The V gene lost 1 base and the J gene lost 8 bases, with 11 bases spanning the gap. The CDR3 is 13 amino acids. Germline V gene lookup returns CDR1 SGHTA and CDR2 FQGNSA.

This chain links TRBV24-1 with TRBJ1-1; D remains ambiguous. Germline-derived CDR1 and CDR2 are KGHDR and SFDVKD. This CDR3 is 15 amino acids long. The ends were cut back, 0 bases at V and 5 bases at J, with 12 bases in the middle. DNA of the CDR3: TGTGCCACCAGTGATTTGCAACCGGTGAGGACTGAAGCTTTCTTT. This translates into CATSDLQPVRTEAFF.

The chain carries TRBV5-6 and TRBJ2-7, with D possibly being TRBD1 (5 bases). This CDR3 has 15 amino acids. The germline gives CDR1 SGHDT, CDR2 YYEEEE. Trimming removed 0 bases at V and 4 bases at J, with 14 bases between. CDR3 DNA: TGTGCCAGCAGCTTGGGAACAGGTCTCAATTACGAGCAGTACTTC. This translates into CASSLGTGLNYEQYF.

In its sample, this clone was seen many times. Other DNA sequences in this specimen translate into the identical CDR3. This chain joins TRBV27 and TRBJ1-5; TRBD1 matches 8 bases. This CDR3 region has 16 residues. The V and J ends lost 0 bases and 0 bases, in that order; junction bases with no gene match: 1. Germline V CDR1 and CDR2: MNHEY, SMNVEV (reference sequence). CDR3: CASSLSGTGSNQPQHF. CDR3 DNA: TGTGCCAGCAGTTTATCCGGGACAGGTAGCAATCAGCCCCAGCATTTT.

The chain links TRBV11-3 to TRBJ1-2; TRBD1 might be the D (6 bases). The CDR3 length is 13 residues. Germline CDR1 is SGHNT and CDR2 is YENEEA. The V and J ends lost 5 bases and 2 bases respectively, with 9 bases between them. The CDR3 region is CASSPGQNYGYTF. In DNA form, the CDR3 reads TGTGCCAGCAGCCCAGGACAGAACTATGGCTACACCTTC. Variable domain in full (rest from reference TRBV11-3 and TRBJ1-2): EAGVVQSPRYKIIEKKQPVAFWCNPISGHNTLYWYLQNLGQGPELLIRYENEEAVDDSQLPKDRFSAERLKGVDSTLKIQPAELGDSAVYLCASSPGQNYGYTFGSGTRLTVV.

The rearrangement joins TRBV6-4 to TRBJ1-6; 7 nucleotides line up with TRBD1. The CDR3 has 15 residues. J was trimmed by 7 bases and V by 0 bases; bases with no gene match: 3. Germline assignment: CDR1 MRHNA and CDR2 SNTAGT. The DNA of the CDR3 is TGTGCCAGCAGTGACTCAGGACAGGTGAATTCACCCCTCCACTTT. This gives the protein CASSDSGQVNSPLHF.

The rearrangement uses TRBV13 and TRBJ1-1, with 7 nucleotides matching TRBD1. The CDR3 is made up of 14 amino acids. CDR1 and CDR2 from the germline V gene are PRHDT and FYEKMQ (reference sequence). J gave up 1 base and V 6 bases, and 5 bases lay outside the gene matches. CDR3 in amino acids: CASRLRGQNTEAFF. CDR3 in DNA: TGTGCCAGCAGACTGAGGGGGCAGAACACTGAAGCTTTCTTT.

The chain has TRBV20-1 and TRBJ1-6; 7 bases map to TRBD1. The J segment lost 1 base and the V segment lost 3 bases, leaving 6 bases of the junction unmatched. Germline assignment: CDR1 DFQATT and CDR2 SNEGSKA (reference sequence). This CDR3 spans 16 amino acids. CDR3 residues: CSASGQGGSYNSPLHF. CDR3 bases: TGCAGTGCTAGTGGCCAGGGGGGATCCTATAATTCACCCCTCCACTTT.

V is TRBV5-1 and J is TRBJ2-1; D may be TRBD2 (6 bases). CDR1 and CDR2 (germline): SGHRS, YFSETQ. The V gene lost 0 bases and the J gene lost 5 bases, with 24 bases spanning the gap. The CDR3 totals 19 residues. The CDR3: CASSLVRGLFSFGDNEQFF. The DNA of the CDR3 is TGCGCCAGCAGCTTGGTCCGGGGACTTTTTTCATTCGGGGACAATGAGCAGTTCTTC.

V usage is TRBV7-8 and J usage is TRBJ1-4; 9 nucleotides align to TRBD1. The CDR3 is 16 amino acids. Germline V gene data show CDR1 as SGHVS and CDR2 as FQNEAQ. V shed 3 bases and J 7 bases; nucleotides not matched to a gene: 9. The DNA for the CDR3 is TGTGCCAGCAGCTTTGGGCGGACAGGGGATTCTGAAAAACTGTTTTTT. Its translation: CASSFGRTGDSEKLFF.